The 21 T cell receptor beta chains reported below all come from one sample, sequenced in a study of tumor-infiltrating lymphocytes in primary liver carcinoma. Priming with a constant-region primer yielded TCR beta cDNA from about 500 ng total RNA. Libraries of TCR beta came from three nested multiplex PCR rounds with slightly modified ARM-PCR. The two initial PCR rounds, about 9 cycles each, used TRBV1-TRBV30 forward and C-beta reverse primers. TCRdb ran MiXCR on the multiplex PCR reads and lists one entry per CDR3 protein. The sample carries fewer than 85,000 distinct CDR3 sequences, about three quarters recorded once. Between about 17 and 34 mg of unsorted bulk tissue served as the source from which RNA and DNA were co-extracted. The sequenced material came from tumor-adjacent normal liver tissue. All receptors derive from a man between 35 and 55 years old with primary liver carcinoma and hepatitis B virus infection.

With respect to this clonotype: The conserved final phenylalanine or tryptophan is absent from the CDR3, which likely points to a read error. The chain is built from TRBV28 and TRBJ2-2; no clear D gene. The CDR3 sequence is 15 residues long. Germline V gene lookup returns CDR1 MDHEN and CDR2 SYDVKM. Trimming pared 3 bases from V and 2 bases from J, leaving 10 bases between. CDR3: CASSFTGPNTGELFY. CDR3 bases: TGTGCCAGCAGTTTTACCGGGCCTAACACCGGGGAGCTGTTTTAT.

In the case of this clonotype: The CDR3 carries no conserved terminal phenylalanine or tryptophan, so it likely arises from a read error. This chain joins TRBV4-1 and TRBJ1-1; 7 bases fit TRBD1. The CDR3 covers 18 residues. Germline CDR1 and CDR2: MGHRA and YSYEKL. This CDR3 reads CASSPAPGTEKSGNRAFS. The CDR3, as DNA: TGTGCCAGCAGCCCTGCTCCCGGGACAGAGAAAAGTGGGAATCGAGCTTTCTCT.

Points on this clonotype: At one of its ends the junction is not consistent with the germline gene, which may arise from a read error. The chain has TRBV10-2 and TRBJ1-2; D might be TRBD1 (5 bases). There are 21 residues in the CDR3. CDR1 WSHSY and CDR2 SAAADI come from the germline V gene. CDR3 amino acids: CASSEGLVSGGSRRLAYGHTF. The CDR3, as DNA: TGCGCCAGCAGTGAGGGCTTAGTGTCGGGGGGTAGCCGAAGACTGGCTTATGGCCACACCTTC.

The genes are TRBV28 and TRBJ2-7; 9 bases line up with TRBD2. There are 16 residues in the CDR3. Germline V gives CDR1 MDHEN, CDR2 SYDVKM. Trimming removed 4 bases from V and 0 bases from J; junction bases left unmatched: 7. As DNA, the CDR3 is TGTGCCAGCAGTTCCGGACTAGCGTTAGGCTCCTACGAGCAGTACTTC. This translates into CASSSGLALGSYEQYF.

Many counts were recorded for this clonotype. This chain connects TRBV30 to TRBJ2-3, with D possibly matching TRBD1 (6 bases). Trimming shortened V by 2 bases and J by 4 bases, and 10 bases separated the two germline ends. Germline lookup yields CDR1 GTSNPN and CDR2 SVGIG (reference sequence). The CDR3 length is 13 residues. CDR3 residues: CAWSTGYPDTQYF. DNA of the CDR3: TGTGCCTGGAGTACAGGGTACCCAGATACGCAGTATTTT. The whole variable domain, filled in from reference TRBV30 and TRBJ2-3, reads SQTIHQWPATLVQPVGSPLSLECTVEGTSNPNLYWYRQAAGRGLQLLFYSVGIGQISSEVPQNLSASRPQDRQFILSSKKLLLSDSGFYLCAWSTGYPDTQYFGPGTRLTVL.

This rearrangement joins TRBV29-1 to TRBJ1-1; possible D gene TRBD1, 5 bases. V shed 6 bases and J shed 3 bases, with 11 bases lying between them. Per the germline V gene, CDR1 is SQVTM and CDR2 is ANQGSEA. This CDR3 region has 12 residues. The CDR3 DNA reads as TGCAGCGTCGGGACGGAAGACACTGAAGCTTTCTTT. It specifies CSVGTEDTEAFF.

With respect to this clonotype: One end of the junction fails to match germline, which may point to a read error. The J gene is TRBJ2-1, the V gene TRBV15; D might be TRBD2 (6 bases). Germline CDR1 and CDR2: LNHNV and YYDKDF (reference sequence). This CDR3 contains 18 residues. The chain's CDR3 is CATNRARLEGGGYNEQFF. In DNA form, the CDR3 reads TGTGCCACCAACAGAGCCCGACTGGAGGGAGGAGGCTACAATGAGCAGTTCTTC.

In the case of this clonotype: Relative to the germline gene, one junction end is altered; a read error may explain this. The chain joins TRBV11-2 to TRBJ2-1; D perhaps matches TRBD1 (7 bases). This CDR3 has 15 amino acids. Germline CDR1 reads SGHAT; CDR2 reads FQNNGV. CDR3 sequence reads: CASNLDHQGGNEQLF. The CDR3 DNA sequence: TGTGCCAGCAACTTAGATCACCAGGGGGGCAATGAGCAGCTCTTC.

Comment on this clonotype: It is likely a read error, because the conserved phenylalanine at the end of the CDR3 is missing. The genes are TRBV12-3 or TRBV12-4 and TRBJ1-5; D call uncertain. The CDR3 covers 13 residues. CDR3 in DNA: TGTGCCGGCAGTTTGGCCAGCAATCAGGCCCAGCATTCT. Amino acid sequence: CAGSLASNQAQHS.

The gene calls are TRBV29-1 and TRBJ2-3; the match to TRBD2 covers 10 bases. Germline trimming cut 6 bases from V and 7 bases from J; bases unmatched to any gene: 10. This CDR3 region has 14 residues. Germline V gene sequence: CDR1 SQVTM, CDR2 ANQGSEA. This CDR3 reads CSVTLAGVTNTQYF. CDR3 sequence (DNA): TGCAGCGTCACTCTAGCGGGAGTAACAAATACGCAGTATTTT.

This clonotype was detected once. Given the absence of the conserved phenylalanine or tryptophan at the CDR3 end, a read error is likely. The V gene is TRBV29-1, the J gene TRBJ2-1, with a weak D call TRBD2 (5 bases). Trimming removed 4 bases from V and 6 bases from J, with 10 bases in between. CDR1 and CDR2 from the germline V gene are SQVTM and ANQGSEA. The CDR3 is made up of 12 amino acids. In DNA form, the CDR3 reads TGCAGCGTTGGAGGTCGGGGCAATGAGCAGTTCTTA. This gives the protein CSVGGRGNEQFL.

Of note for this clonotype: Given the absence of the conserved phenylalanine or tryptophan at the CDR3 end, a read error is likely. The chain carries TRBV11-2 and TRBJ2-5; D is unresolved. The CDR3 spans 13 residues. Germline V gene lookup returns CDR1 SGHAT and CDR2 FQNNGV. The CDR3 DNA follows: TGTGCCAGCAACTTAGTTCTGGATGAGACCCAGTACATC. Translated, it gives CASNLVLDETQYI.

Comments on this clonotype: Mismatch with germline at one junction end may stem from a read error. The J gene is TRBJ2-1, the V gene TRBV24-1; D remains unclear. The CDR3 spans 12 residues. Per the germline V gene, CDR1 is KGHDR and CDR2 is SFDVKD. This chain's CDR3 is CATCDLGNEKFF. The CDR3 DNA reads TGTGCCACCTGTGATTTAGGGAATGAGAAGTTCTTC.

This clonotype showed up just a few times. The chain's CDR3 is CASRYGNRGETQYF. The CDR3, as DNA: TGCGCCAGCAGATACGGGAACAGGGGAGAGACCCAGTACTTC. This chain connects TRBV5-1 to TRBJ2-5, with 7 nucleotides matching TRBD1. CDR1 is SGHRS and CDR2 is YFSETQ in the germline V gene. The CDR3 runs 14 residues. Trimming removed 5 bases from V and 4 bases from J; junction bases left unmatched: 8. The full variable domain, rest sourced from reference TRBV5-1 and TRBJ2-5, is KAGVTQTPRYLIKTRGQQVTLSCSPISGHRSVSWYQQTPGQGLQFLFEYFSETQRNKGNFPGRFSGRQFSNSRSEMNVSTLELGDSALYLCASRYGNRGETQYFGPGTRLLVL.

The J gene is TRBJ2-3, the V gene TRBV7-8, with TRBD2 as a possible D gene (6 bases). CDR1 is SGHVS and CDR2 is FQNEAQ in the germline V gene. The CDR3 is 13 amino acids. CDR3 nucleotide sequence: TGTGTCGGCTGGGGGGTCGACGAGGATACGCAGTATTTT. It encodes CVGWGVDEDTQYF.

Worth noting for this clonotype: The junction does not match germline at one end; this may be a read error. The chain uses TRBV29-1 and TRBJ1-1; 7 nucleotides align to TRBD1. The CDR3 sequence is 15 residues long. Germline V gene data show CDR1 as SQVTM and CDR2 as ANQGSEA. The CDR3 DNA reads TGCAGCGTTGCAGGGGGTTGGGGGATGAACACTGAAGCTTCCTTT. This sequence encodes CSVAGGWGMNTEASF.

In this sample, this clonotype turned up many times. J is TRBJ2-1 and V is TRBV29-1, with D possibly being TRBD1 (5 bases). Germline V gene sequence: CDR1 SQVTM, CDR2 ANQGSEA. V lost 1 base and J 0 bases, leaving 10 bases between the germline ends. CDR3 length equals 15 residues. Here the CDR3 reads CSVEGGTGSYNEQFF. In nucleotides, the CDR3 is TGCAGCGTTGAAGGGGGCACAGGCTCCTACAATGAGCAGTTCTTC.

Regarding this clonotype: A much larger clonotype is one base distant, so this may be a read error. The chain is built from TRBV11-3 and TRBJ2-1, with D uncertain. The germline V gene has CDR1 SGHNT and CDR2 YENEEA. The CDR3 is 14 residues long. The CDR3 sequence: CDSSLFPDYNEQFF. The CDR3, as DNA: TGTGACAGCAGCTTATTTCCGGACTACAATGAGCAGTTCTTC.

A few counts support this clonotype. Here the CDR3 reads CASSLNLLVSEQFF. CDR3 coding DNA: TGTGCCAGCAGCCTAAACCTGCTAGTTAGTGAGCAGTTCTTC. The V gene is TRBV11-2, the J gene TRBJ2-1; D is unresolved. The V end lost 5 bases, the J end lost 9 bases, and 17 bases lay between the germline ends. This CDR3 has 14 amino acids. CDR1 and CDR2 (germline): SGHAT, FQNNGV.

Details on this clonotype: Sequence at one end of the junction differs from germline and may be a read error. The chain has TRBV4-1 and TRBJ2-3; the D is unclear. The CDR3 length is 13 residues. The V gene's germline CDR1 is MGHRA and CDR2 YSYEKL. CDR3 in DNA: TGCGCCAACAGCGCGATTAGCACAGATACGCAGTATTTC. This encodes CANSAISTDTQYF.

In regard to this clonotype: Just one base apart from a much larger clone, this may be a read error. V gene TRBV24-1 combines with J gene TRBJ2-7; 9 nucleotides align to TRBD2. CDR1 is KGHDR and CDR2 is SFDVKD in the germline V gene. There are 16 residues in the CDR3. CDR3 bases: TGTGTCACCAGTGATCCTACCGGGACTAGCTTATACGAGCAGTACTTC. Translation: CVTSDPTGTSLYEQYF.